This TCR beta chain was observed in a study of T cells in Graves' hyperthyroidism and ophthalmopathy. About the study: Peripheral blood sampling occurred at initial diagnosis, before any treatment.

Using RNA transcripts as the source, TCR beta CDR3 regions were amplified. A first-round RT-PCR of the TCR CDR3 used the HTBI primer set. TCRdb called the multiplex PCR reads again in MiXCR, with one record for every CDR3 protein. Of about 560,000 distinct CDR3 sequences listed, about a sixth are singletons. Ten or more counts support this clonotype. The antigen is unknown. Per germline, CDR1 SGHTA and CDR2 FQGNSA. Trimming cost V 6 bases and J 4 bases, with 9 bases left between them. This CDR3 contains 12 residues. Whole-study results and caveats: The blood repertoire included most of the expanded thyroid clonotypes above 0.001.

Absence of ophthalmopathy progression within 18 months defined stable Graves' hyperthyroidism. The V call is TRBV7-2, the J call TRBJ2-5, with D perhaps matching TRBD2 (6 bases). This receptor was identified in a woman aged 25 to 39 with Graves' hyperthyroidism. What was sequenced was blood. CDR3 DNA sequence: TGTGCCAGCAGGGGGGAGGTAGAGACCCAGTACTTC. Its protein product is CASRGEVETQYF.